These T cell receptor beta chains were read from a single sample in a study of regulatory T cells in long-lasting Graves disease. TCRdb used MiXCR to reprocess the multiplex PCR reads, holding one entry per CDR3 protein. The sample carries about 370,000 distinct CDR3 sequences, around 16% recorded once. The sample was peripheral blood mononuclear cells (PBMCs), taken at new diagnosis, from a patient treated with antithyroid drugs. These receptors originate from a female donor with Graves disease. Both conserved end residues are part of each CDR3. D genes are given only for firm matches. Clone size appears in some rows only: once, few, many, or a class for an expanded clone.

clone_size j_call cdr3_length d_call v_call cdr3_aa cdr3_nt
- TRBJ2-1 13 - TRBV20-1 CSASQGGGNEQFF TGCAGTGCTAGCCAGGGCGGAGGTAATGAGCAGTTCTTC
many TRBJ2-1 15 - TRBV4-3 CASSPDTSSYNEQFF TGCGCCAGCAGCCCGGACACGAGCTCCTACAATGAGCAGTTCTTC
many TRBJ1-1 14 - TRBV24-1 CATSDSGARTEAFF TGTGCCACCAGTGATTCGGGGGCGAGGACTGAAGCTTTCTTT
many TRBJ1-1 12 - TRBV30 CAWWILGTEAFF TGTGCCTGGTGGATTCTAGGCACTGAAGCTTTCTTT
many TRBJ1-1 12 - TRBV27 CASWRGYTEAFF TGTGCCAGCTGGCGGGGATACACTGAAGCTTTCTTT
few TRBJ2-3 13 - TRBV7-3 CASNSGSTDTQYF TGTGCCAGTAATAGCGGAAGCACAGATACGCAGTATTTT
few TRBJ1-3 16 - TRBV20-1 CSARDRSGSFGNTIYF TGCAGTGCTAGAGATCGGAGCGGGTCCTTTGGAAACACCATATATTTT
- TRBJ1-2 15 TRBD1 TRBV19 CASSMRQGLNYGYTF TGTGCCAGTAGTATGAGACAGGGGTTGAACTATGGCTACACCTTC
many TRBJ1-5 12 - TRBV12-5 CASGFPEGPQHF TGTGCTAGTGGTTTCCCCGAGGGCCCCCAGCATTTT
many TRBJ2-7 15 TRBD1 TRBV11-2 CASSLDGTGAYEQYF TGTGCCAGCAGCTTGGACGGGACAGGGGCCTACGAGCAGTACTTC
many TRBJ2-2 15 - TRBV28 CASSFTRQNTGELFF TGTGCCAGCAGTTTTACGCGGCAGAACACCGGGGAGCTGTTTTTT
many TRBJ2-2 15 - TRBV7-2 CASSPRRGNTGELFF TGTGCCAGCAGTCCTCGGAGGGGAAACACCGGGGAGCTGTTTTTT
- TRBJ2-1 18 TRBD2 TRBV4-1 CASSQDPHWASGRNEQFF TGCGCCAGCAGCCAAGATCCCCATTGGGCTAGCGGGAGAAATGAGCAGTTCTTC
many TRBJ1-1 13 - TRBV20-1 CSATDGASTEAFF TGCAGTGCCACCGACGGGGCGAGCACTGAAGCTTTCTTT
many TRBJ2-7 15 - TRBV11-2 CASSDLTHQTYEQYF TGTGCCAGCAGCGACCTTACACATCAGACGTACGAGCAGTACTTC
many TRBJ1-6 13 - TRBV3-1 CASSHSTNSPLHF TGTGCCAGCAGCCATTCGACCAATTCACCCCTCCACTTT
- TRBJ1-1 13 - TRBV9 CASSVSGNREAFF TGTGCCAGCAGCGTATCGGGAAACCGTGAAGCTTTCTTT
many TRBJ2-1 15 TRBD1 TRBV9 CASSEGTGRSGEQFF TGTGCCAGCAGCGAAGGGACAGGGAGGTCTGGTGAGCAGTTCTTC
- TRBJ1-2 14 - TRBV6-2/TRBV6-3 CASTPGGSGYGYTF TGTGCCAGCACCCCTGGGGGGAGCGGCTATGGCTACACCTTC
many TRBJ2-1 15 TRBD2 TRBV30 CAWTGGASSYNEQFF TGTGCCTGGACCGGGGGGGCGAGCTCCTACAATGAGCAGTTCTTC
many TRBJ1-2 15 TRBD1 TRBV25-1 CASSAVRGGGYGYTF TGTGCCAGCAGTGCGGTGAGAGGGGGCGGCTATGGCTACACCTTC
few TRBJ2-2 14 - TRBV10-2 CASSDREGAGELFF TGCGCCAGCAGTGATAGGGAGGGGGCCGGGGAGCTGTTTTTT
- TRBJ2-7 14 - TRBV20-1 CSAREFSLSYEQYF TGCAGTGCTAGAGAATTCTCCTTATCCTACGAGCAGTACTTC
many TRBJ1-1 13 - TRBV12-3/TRBV12-4 CASSPGGFSEAFF TGTGCCAGCAGTCCCGGTGGATTCAGTGAAGCTTTCTTT
- TRBJ1-5 15 - TRBV7-9 CASSNWAGLPQPQHF TGTGCCAGCAGTAACTGGGCGGGGCTACCCCAGCCCCAGCATTTT
many TRBJ1-3 13 TRBD1 TRBV3-1 CASGTVSGNTIYF TGTGCCAGCGGGACAGTCTCTGGAAACACCATATATTTT
many TRBJ2-7 14 TRBD2 TRBV7-9 CASMDLAGNYEQYF TGTGCCAGCATGGATCTAGCGGGGAACTACGAGCAGTACTTC
- TRBJ2-6 18 - TRBV5-4 CASSQGGGRASGANVLTF TGTGCCAGCAGCCAGGGAGGGGGGCGCGCCTCTGGGGCCAACGTCCTGACTTTC
few TRBJ1-1 13 - TRBV12-5 CASGRGGGTEAFF TGTGCTAGTGGCCGCGGGGGAGGCACTGAAGCTTTCTTT
- TRBJ1-2 15 - TRBV11-2 CASSPSSGGNYGYTF TGTGCCAGCAGCCCGAGTTCTGGGGGGAACTATGGCTACACCTTC
- TRBJ1-1 14 - TRBV11-2 CASSRAQGNTEAFF TGTGCCAGCAGCCGTGCTCAGGGAAACACTGAAGCTTTCTTT
many TRBJ2-3 12 - TRBV28 CASSLNLETQYF TGTGCCAGCAGTTTGAACTTGGAGACGCAGTATTTT
- TRBJ2-5 17 - TRBV2 CASRALTLAPQRETQYF TGTGCCAGCAGAGCCCTCACCCTAGCGCCACAGAGGGAGACCCAGTACTTC
many TRBJ2-7 15 TRBD2 TRBV30 CAWKSSGGSSYEQYF TGTGCCTGGAAGTCTAGCGGGGGAAGCTCCTACGAGCAGTACTTC
- TRBJ2-5 16 - TRBV2 CASSEFSRPSPETQYF TGTGCCAGCAGTGAATTCTCCAGGCCCAGCCCAGAGACCCAGTACTTC
many TRBJ2-1 13 TRBD1 TRBV30 CASAGTGGHEQFF TGTGCCTCAGCCGGGACAGGGGGTCATGAGCAGTTCTTC
once TRBJ1-4 11 - TRBV27 CASSLGEKLVF TGTGCCAGCAGTTTGGGTGAAAAACTGGTTTTT
- TRBJ2-2 16 TRBD2 TRBV7-3 CASSLIAGEETGELFF TGTGCCAGCAGCTTAATAGCGGGAGAAGAGACCGGGGAGCTGTTTTTT
many TRBJ1-5 17 TRBD1 TRBV7-9 CASSLGQGIDGNQPQHF TGTGCCAGCAGCTTAGGACAGGGTATTGACGGCAATCAGCCCCAGCATTTT
- TRBJ2-3 14 - TRBV19 CASSIDPSTDTQYF TGTGCCAGTAGTATAGATCCATCCACAGATACGCAGTATTTT
many TRBJ1-2 13 TRBD1 TRBV12-3/TRBV12-4 CASSQDRGHGYTF TGTGCCAGCAGTCAAGACAGGGGGCATGGCTACACCTTC
many TRBJ1-2 16 TRBD1 TRBV12-3/TRBV12-4 CASSLGQNRYNYGYTF TGTGCCAGCAGTTTGGGACAGAACCGATATAACTATGGCTACACCTTC
many TRBJ2-3 16 TRBD2 TRBV6-2/TRBV6-3 CASSYLGGGSTDTQYF TGTGCCAGCAGTTATCTGGGGGGGGGAAGCACAGATACGCAGTATTTT
- TRBJ2-7 13 TRBD1 TRBV20-1 CSAPPDRLGEQYF TGCAGTGCTCCTCCGGACAGGCTCGGCGAGCAGTACTTC
many TRBJ2-1 13 - TRBV4-3 CASSLGPHNEQFF TGTGCCAGCAGCTTAGGACCCCACAATGAGCAGTTCTTC
- TRBJ1-1 15 TRBD1 TRBV29-1 CSPYRGDGQGTEAFF TGCAGCCCATACAGGGGTGACGGTCAGGGCACTGAAGCTTTCTTT
many TRBJ2-3 17 - TRBV6-5 CASSYSTFGSSTDTQYF TGTGCCAGCAGTTACTCCACTTTCGGCTCTAGCACAGATACGCAGTATTTT
many TRBJ1-5 13 - TRBV12-5 CASGFAPGQPQHF TGTGCTAGTGGTTTCGCCCCCGGGCAGCCCCAGCATTTT